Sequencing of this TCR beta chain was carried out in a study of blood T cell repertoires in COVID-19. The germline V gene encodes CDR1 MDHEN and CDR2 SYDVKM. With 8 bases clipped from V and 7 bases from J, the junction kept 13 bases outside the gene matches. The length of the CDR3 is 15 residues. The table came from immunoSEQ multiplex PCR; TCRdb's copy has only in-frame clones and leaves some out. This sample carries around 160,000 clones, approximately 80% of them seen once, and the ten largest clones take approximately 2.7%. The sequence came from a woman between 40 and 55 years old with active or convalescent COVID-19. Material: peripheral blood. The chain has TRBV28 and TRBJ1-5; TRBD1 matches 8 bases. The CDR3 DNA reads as TGTGCCAGCTACTACGGGGGACAGGCTCCCCAGCCCCAGCATTTT. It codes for CASYYGGQAPQPQHF. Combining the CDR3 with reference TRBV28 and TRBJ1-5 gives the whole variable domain DVKVTQSSRYLVKRTGEKVFLECVQDMDHENMFWYRQDPGLGLRLIYFSYDVKMKEKGDIPEGYSVSREKKERFSLILESASTNQTSMYLCASYYGGQAPQPQHFGDGTRLSIL.